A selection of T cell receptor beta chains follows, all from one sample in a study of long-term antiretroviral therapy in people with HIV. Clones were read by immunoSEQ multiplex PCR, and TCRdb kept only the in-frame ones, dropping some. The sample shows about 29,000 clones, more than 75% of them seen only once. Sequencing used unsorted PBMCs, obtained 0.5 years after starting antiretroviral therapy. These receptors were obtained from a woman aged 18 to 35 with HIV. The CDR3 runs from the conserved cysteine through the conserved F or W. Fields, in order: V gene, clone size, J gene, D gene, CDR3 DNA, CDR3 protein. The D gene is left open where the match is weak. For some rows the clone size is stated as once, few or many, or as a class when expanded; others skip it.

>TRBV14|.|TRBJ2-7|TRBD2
TGTGCCAGCAGCCAAGATTACGGGACTAATATCTACGAGCAGTACTTC
CASSQDYGTNIYEQYF
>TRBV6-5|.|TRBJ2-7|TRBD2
TGTGCCAGCAGTTACTCGACTAGCGGGGCCGCCGAGCAGTACTTC
CASSYSTSGAAEQYF
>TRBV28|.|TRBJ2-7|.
TGTGCCAGCAGTTTAAACCCGTCCGAGCAGTACTTC
CASSLNPSEQYF
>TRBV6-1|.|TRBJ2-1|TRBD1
TGTGCCAGCACCAGGGGGTCCTACAATGAGCAGTTCTTC
CASTRGSYNEQFF
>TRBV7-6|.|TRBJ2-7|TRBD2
TGTGCCAGCAGCTTACTAGCGGGAGGGGGAGAGCAGTACTTC
CASSLLAGGGEQYF
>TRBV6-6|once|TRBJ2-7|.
TGTGCCAGCGGAAAATACGAGCAGTACTTC
CASGKYEQYF
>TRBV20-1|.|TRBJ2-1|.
TGCAGTGCTAGAGGGGCTTCGGGGTTCTTC
CSARGASGFF
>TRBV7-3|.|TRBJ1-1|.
TGTGCCAGCAGCTTATTTGCAGGGAAGAACACTGAAGCTTTCTTT
CASSLFAGKNTEAFF
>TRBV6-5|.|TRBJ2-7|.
TGTGCCAGCAGTGGCCCGACAGCGAGTCACTACGAGCAGTACTTC
CASSGPTASHYEQYF
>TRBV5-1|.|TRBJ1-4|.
TGCGCCAGCAGCTTGGAGGGGGTGGGTTCTGAAAAACTGTTTTTT
CASSLEGVGSEKLFF
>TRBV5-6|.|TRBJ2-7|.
TGTGCCAGCAGCCGGACAGACTACGAGCAGTACTTC
CASSRTDYEQYF
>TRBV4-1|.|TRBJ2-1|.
TGCGCCAGCAGCCAAGTTAGACCGGGGCAGGGAAGCGGGAATGAGCAGTTCTTC
CASSQVRPGQGSGNEQFF
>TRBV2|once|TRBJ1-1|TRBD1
TGTGCCAGCAGTGTTACAGGGGGACCGAACACTGAAGCTTTCTTT
CASSVTGGPNTEAFF
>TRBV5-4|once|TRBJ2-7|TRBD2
TGTGCCAGCAGCAGAAGGGCGGGGGGCCCCTACGAGCAGTACTTC
CASSRRAGGPYEQYF
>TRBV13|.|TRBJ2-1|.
TGTGCCACTAACTCGGTCGGGGGGCGCTACAATGAGCAGTTCTTC
CATNSVGGRYNEQFF
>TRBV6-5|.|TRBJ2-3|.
TGTGCCAGCAGTTACTCGAATCGTCCCTTGTCAGATACGCAGTATTTT
CASSYSNRPLSDTQYF
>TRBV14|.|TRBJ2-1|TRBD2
TGTGCCAGCAGCCTGTACGATGGGACTAGCGGGAGTGAGCAGTTCTTC
CASSLYDGTSGSEQFF
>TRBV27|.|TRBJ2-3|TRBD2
TGTGCCAGTTGTAGCGGGAGACTCACAGATACGCAGTATTTT
CASCSGRLTDTQYF
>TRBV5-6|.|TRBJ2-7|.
TGTGCCAGCAGACCCCCGGGGGCAACGTCCCACGAGCAGTACTTC
CASRPPGATSHEQYF
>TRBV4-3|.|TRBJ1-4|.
TGCGCCAGCAGCCTTTTAGCCGACCGTAATGAAAAACTGTTTTTT
CASSLLADRNEKLFF
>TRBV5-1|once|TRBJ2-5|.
TGCGCCAGCAGCCCCCTCCTTAAAGGAGAGACCCAGTACTTC
CASSPLLKGETQYF
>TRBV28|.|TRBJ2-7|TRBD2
TGTGCCAGCAGTCCGATAGCGGGAGATGCAACCTACGAGCAGTACTTC
CASSPIAGDATYEQYF
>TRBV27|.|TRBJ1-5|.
TGTGCCAGCAGTTTACGGGGCGGGGTCCCGCATTTT
CASSLRGGVPHF
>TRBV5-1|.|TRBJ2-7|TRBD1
TGCGCCAGCAGCCCACGGACAGGGGGCAACGAGCAGTACTTC
CASSPRTGGNEQYF
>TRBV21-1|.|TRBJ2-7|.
TGTGCCAGCAGCAAAGGGTCTAGCGGGAGCGGCGAGCAGTACTTC
CASSKGSSGSGEQYF
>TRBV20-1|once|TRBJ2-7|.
TGCAGTGCTACAGTGGGGGCACAGCAGTACTTC
CSATVGAQQYF
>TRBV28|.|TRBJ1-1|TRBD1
TGTGCCAGCAGATACTTTCAGGGGGCTAACACTGAAGCTTTCTTT
CASRYFQGANTEAFF
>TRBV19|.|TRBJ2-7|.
TGTGCCAGTAGTAGCGGGGACGGATACGAGCAGTACTTC
CASSSGDGYEQYF
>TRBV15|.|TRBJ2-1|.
TGTGCCACCAGCAGACCCGGCTATAACAATGAGCAGTTCTTC
CATSRPGYNNEQFF
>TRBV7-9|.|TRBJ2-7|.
TGTGCCAGCAGCTCGGGCGGGCTAGCGTGGGAGCAGTACTTC
CASSSGGLAWEQYF
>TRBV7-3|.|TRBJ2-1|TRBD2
TGTGCCAGCAGCTTAAATGCGGGAGGGCCTTACAATGAGCAGTTCTTC
CASSLNAGGPYNEQFF
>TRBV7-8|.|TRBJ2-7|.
TGTGCCAGCAGCTTAGGTATGGGGGGGCCCTCCTACGAGCAGTACTTC
CASSLGMGGPSYEQYF
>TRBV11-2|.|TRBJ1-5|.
TGTGCCAGCAGCTGGGACAATAATCAGCCCCAGCATTTT
CASSWDNNQPQHF
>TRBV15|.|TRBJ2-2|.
TGTGCCACCAGCAGAGAGGTCGGCGGGGGGGAGCTGTTTTTT
CATSREVGGGELFF
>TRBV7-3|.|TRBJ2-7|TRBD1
TGTGCCAGCAGCCCCGGGACAGGGAAGCTCGAGCAGTACTTC
CASSPGTGKLEQYF
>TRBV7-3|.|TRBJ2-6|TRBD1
TGTGCCAGCAGCCCGGACAGGATTCCTGGGGCCAACGTCCTGACTTTC
CASSPDRIPGANVLTF
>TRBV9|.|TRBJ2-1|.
TGTGCCAGCAGCGTAGAAGGAGCCTACAATGAGCAGTTCTTC
CASSVEGAYNEQFF
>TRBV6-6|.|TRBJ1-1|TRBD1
TGTGCCAGCATCCGGACAGGGGGGAACACTGAAGCTTTCTTT
CASIRTGGNTEAFF
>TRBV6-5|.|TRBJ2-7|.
TGTGCCAGCGGAAAATACGAGCAGTACTTC
CASGKYEQYF
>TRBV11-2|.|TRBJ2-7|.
TGTGCCAGCAGCTTGCGGACCCTCGGCTACGAGCAGTACTTC
CASSLRTLGYEQYF
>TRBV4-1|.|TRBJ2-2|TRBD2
TGCGCCAGCAGCCAAGATTCGAAGCGGGGGGGGACCGGGGAGCTGTTTTTT
CASSQDSKRGGTGELFF
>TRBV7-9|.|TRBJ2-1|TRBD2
TGTGCCAGCAGCTTAGCGCGACTAGCGGAAGACCGCGACAATGAGCAGTTCTTC
CASSLARLAEDRDNEQFF
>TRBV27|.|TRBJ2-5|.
TGTGCCAGCAGTCCGGAAGAATACGGTCTGGGGGAGACCCAGTACTTC
CASSPEEYGLGETQYF
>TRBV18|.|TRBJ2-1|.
TGTGCCAGCTCACCGCGGAGGGAGTACAACAATGAGCAGTTCTTC
CASSPRREYNNEQFF
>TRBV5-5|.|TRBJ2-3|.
TGTGCCAGCAGCCTCGTTGGGTCAGATACGCAGTATTTT
CASSLVGSDTQYF
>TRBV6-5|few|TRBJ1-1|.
TGTGCATCCCTAAAAGGCACTGAAGCTTTCTTT
CASLKGTEAFF
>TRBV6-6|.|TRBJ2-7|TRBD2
TGTGCCAGCAGTTACGCGGCGGGAGCGTACGAGCAGTACTTC
CASSYAAGAYEQYF
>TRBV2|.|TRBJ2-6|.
TGTGCCAGCAGAATAGGTCTTTCTGGGGCCAACGTCCTGACTTTC
CASRIGLSGANVLTF
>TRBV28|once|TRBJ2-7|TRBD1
TGTGCCAGCAGAAGACAGGGGTCCTACGAGCAGTACTTC
CASRRQGSYEQYF